This T cell receptor beta chain stems from a study of beta chain features in type 1 diabetes. Study-wide findings and caveats: There was a moderate but significant shortening of TCRB CDR3s in all four CD4+ subsets of Type 1 diabetes patients.

Germline loops: CDR1 SGHVS, CDR2 FNYEAQ. Trimming removed 1 base at V and 4 bases at J, with 5 bases between. The CDR3 extends over 13 amino acids. On this clone: Its matching antigen is unknown.

On average, the one heparinised blood draw given by each donor was roughly 100 mL. It was via CD45RO/CCR7/CD25/CD127/CD95/CD27 that CD4+ naive, central memory, regulatory and stem cell-like memory cells were sorted. The isolated RNA, all of it, was reverse transcribed, so expressed TCRB transcripts were what got sequenced. Profiling relied on immunoSEQ multiplex PCR, and the TCRdb table lists in-frame clones only, not all of them. This table holds 400,000 or so clones, roughly an eighth found once. What was sequenced was naive CD4+ T cells from blood. The J gene is TRBJ2-1, the V gene TRBV7-6; D unresolved. The sequence was collected from a woman aged 18-35 years with type 1 diabetes. The DNA for the CDR3 is TGTGCCAGCAGCTTAGAACTGTACAATGAGCAGTTCTTC. Its protein is CASSLELYNEQFF.